This T cell receptor (beta chain) is drawn from a study of blood T cell repertoires in COVID-19 (dated by TCRdb to 2018 to 2021). About the study as a whole: Collaborator samples came from the United States, Italy and Spain and covered acute and convalescent phases of COVID-19. The prospective study material was composed of cDNA or gDNA derived from T cells, B-cell-depleted T cells, or PBMCs. The dataset comprised deeply sampled blood TCRbeta repertoires from subjects exposed to, actively infected with, or recovered from COVID-19. The repertoires were released in a freely available public database meant as a resource for research on the immune response to SARS-CoV-2. The samples were drawn from two sources: the first 160 participants of the ongoing ImmuneRACE study, and some 1,300 subjects contributed by 6 global collaborators. Sample metadata almost always included a de-identified subject ID, COVID-19 status, age in years and sex. Where available, HLA class I and class II types were taken from metadata supplied by the sample provider and were not determined by assay-based typing.

What the work shows at the level of the full study, not this receptor alone: The amount of clinical and demographic metadata varied by source and participant and was provided uncurated.

After removal of 6 bases from V and 5 bases from J, the junction retains 8 bases not matched to a gene. The germline V gene gives CDR1 as MNHEY and CDR2 as SVGEGT. Measured from the cysteine to the phenylalanine, the CDR3 is 15 residues long. The entry retains the CDR3 DNA only, 45 bases that are in frame from base 1. TCRbeta CDR3 regions were amplified from genomic DNA using the immunoSEQ Assay, a bias-controlled multiplex PCR. On the authors' methods: The number of nucleated cells in each sample was estimated from the amplification of reference gene primers within the assay. To quantify the absolute abundance of each unique TCRbeta CDR3 rearrangement, sequence reads were collapsed and filtered. Productive Simpson clonality was computed per sample as the square root of Simpson's diversity index over productive rearrangements. In its TCRdb copy, this immuneACCESS table keeps in-frame sequences only and misses some clones. Where compared with another copy, unresolved V genes explain less than half of these, and the others have no known cause. V, J and clone size derive from that table, while D and trimming were established from the DNA sequence. For this sample the table gives approximately 440,000 clones, of which about nine tenths were detected only once. Roughly 0.7% of the sample is in the top ten clones.

There are a few counts of this clone. Its target antigen remains unknown. Base qualities are not provided; no much larger clone lies one nucleotide away. Enrolling through a virtual design, the prospective study's participants ranged in age from roughly 18 to 89 years and lived across some 23 United States geographic areas. In the prospective study, participants were assigned to cohorts based on the clinical history participants reported in a screening survey and a study questionnaire. Recovered participants in ImmuneRACE Cohort 3 were defined as having two consecutive negative NP/OP PCR tests, clearance from a healthcare professional, or resolution of symptoms. Mobile phlebotomists in the prospective study collected whole blood, serum and a nasopharyngeal or oropharyngeal swab from every participant. Additional blood draws and questionnaires over an approximately 2-month period could optionally be provided by prospective study participants. Blood samples from the prospective study were shipped frozen or at room temperature prior to DNA extraction.

This TCR derives from a woman aged 18 to 35 who had recovered from COVID-19. The V and J segments used are TRBV6-2 or TRBV6-3 and TRBJ2-2; 8 of the junction bases match TRBD1. The material sequenced was PBMCs or T cells enriched from blood (not recorded which). The nucleotide sequence reads TGTGCCAGCAGCCGTGGACAGGGTTGGACCGGGGAGCTGTTTTTT. This yields the protein CASSRGQGWTGELFF.